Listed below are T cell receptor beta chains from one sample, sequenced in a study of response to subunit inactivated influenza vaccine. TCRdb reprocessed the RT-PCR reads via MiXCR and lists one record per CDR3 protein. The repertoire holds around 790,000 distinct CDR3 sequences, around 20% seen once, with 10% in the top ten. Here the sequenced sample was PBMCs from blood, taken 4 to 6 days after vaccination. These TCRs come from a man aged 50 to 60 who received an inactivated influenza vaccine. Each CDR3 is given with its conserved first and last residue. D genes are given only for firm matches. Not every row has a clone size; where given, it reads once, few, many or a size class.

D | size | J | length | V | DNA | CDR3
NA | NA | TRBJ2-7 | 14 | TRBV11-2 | TGTGCCAGCAGCTTAGCTTGGGGAATGGGGGAGCAGTACTTC | CASSLAWGMGEQYF
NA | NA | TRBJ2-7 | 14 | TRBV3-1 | TGTGCCAGCAGCCAAGAAGGTGTTACCTACGAGCAGTACTTC | CASSQEGVTYEQYF
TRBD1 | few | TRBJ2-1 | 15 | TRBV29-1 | TGCAGCGTAGAAATACCGGGACAGGGTGTTTTTGAGCAGTTCTTC | CSVEIPGQGVFEQFF
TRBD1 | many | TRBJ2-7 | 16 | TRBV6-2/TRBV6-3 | TGTGCCAGCAGTTACGACAGGGGTCTGAATTTGTACGAGCAGTACTTC | CASSYDRGLNLYEQYF
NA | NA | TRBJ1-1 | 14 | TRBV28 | TGTGCCAGCAGTTATCCCAGGGGATACACTGAAGCTTTCTTT | CASSYPRGYTEAFF
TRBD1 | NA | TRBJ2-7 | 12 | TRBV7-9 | TGTGCCAGCAGCTGGGGACAGTACGAGCAGTACTTC | CASSWGQYEQYF
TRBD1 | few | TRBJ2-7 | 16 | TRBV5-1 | TGCGCCAGCAGCTTGGCCGTAGGGACAGGGGGCGGGGAGCAGTACTTC | CASSLAVGTGGGEQYF
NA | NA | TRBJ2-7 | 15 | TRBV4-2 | TGTGCCAGCAGCCAAGATTTGGGGATAAGAGACGAGCAGTACTTC | CASSQDLGIRDEQYF
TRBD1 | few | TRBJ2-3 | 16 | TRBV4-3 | TGCGCCAGCAGCCAAGAAGGGACAGGGGGCTCAGATACGCAGTATTTT | CASSQEGTGGSDTQYF
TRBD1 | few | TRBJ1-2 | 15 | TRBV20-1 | TGCAGTGCTAGAGAAGCTACGACAGGGGGCGGTGGCTACACCTTC | CSAREATTGGGGYTF
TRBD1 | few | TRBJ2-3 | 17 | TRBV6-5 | TGTGCCAGCAGTTACTCCGGGACAGCTGTCGGGACAGATACGCAGTATTTT | CASSYSGTAVGTDTQYF
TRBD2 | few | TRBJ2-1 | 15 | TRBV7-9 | TGTGCCAGCAGCCAGCGGGAGGGGTACAACAATGAGCAGTTCTTC | CASSQREGYNNEQFF
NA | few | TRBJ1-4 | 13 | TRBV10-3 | TGTGCCATCAGTGCTGGATCTAATGAAAAACTGTTTTTT | CAISAGSNEKLFF
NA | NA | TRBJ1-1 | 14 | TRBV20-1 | TGCAGTGCTGACGGAGGACAGAGAGACACTGAAGCTTTCTTT | CSADGGQRDTEAFF
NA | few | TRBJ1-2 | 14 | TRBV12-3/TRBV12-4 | TGTGCCAGCAGTTTAGAGTTGAGGGTAGGCGGCTACACCTTC | CASSLELRVGGYTF
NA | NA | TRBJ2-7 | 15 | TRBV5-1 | TGCGCCAGCAGCCCGGCCCCCGGGGGAGCGTACGAGCAGTACTTC | CASSPAPGGAYEQYF
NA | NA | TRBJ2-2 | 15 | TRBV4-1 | TGCGCCAGCAGCTACGGGGGCAGGGGGACCGGGGAGCTGTTTTTT | CASSYGGRGTGELFF
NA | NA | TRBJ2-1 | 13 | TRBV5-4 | TGTGCCAGCAGCTTGGAAGCCCTGGGTGAGCAGTTCTTC | CASSLEALGEQFF
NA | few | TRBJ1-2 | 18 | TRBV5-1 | TGCGCCAGCAGCTTGGCGGGTTACCGTGGTAGGGATAACTATGGCTACACCTTC | CASSLAGYRGRDNYGYTF
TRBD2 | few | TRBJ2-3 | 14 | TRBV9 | TGTGCCAGCACCCCTGGACTAGCGAGGGATACGCAGTATTTT | CASTPGLARDTQYF
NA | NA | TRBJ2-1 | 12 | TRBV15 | TGTGCCACCAGGGACAGATACAATGAGCAGTTCTTC | CATRDRYNEQFF
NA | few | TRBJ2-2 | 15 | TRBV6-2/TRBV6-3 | TGTGCCAGCCGGGGGACGGGACAGAGCACCGGGGAGCTGTTTTTT | CASRGTGQSTGELFF
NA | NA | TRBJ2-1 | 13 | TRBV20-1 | TGCAGTGCTACGCGGAGATCCTATGGTGAGCAGTTCTTC | CSATRRSYGEQFF
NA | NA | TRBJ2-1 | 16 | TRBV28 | TGTGCCAGCAGTTTATCAGTTTTGGGTCGTTACGGTGAGCAGTTCTTC | CASSLSVLGRYGEQFF
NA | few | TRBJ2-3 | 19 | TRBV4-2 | TGTGCCAGCAGCCAAGACGGTCTGGGCAGGCCCCTCAGCACAGATACGCAGTATTTT | CASSQDGLGRPLSTDTQYF
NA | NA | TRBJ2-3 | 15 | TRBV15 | TGTGCCACCAGCAGAAACCGGGAAAGCACAGATACGCAGTATTTT | CATSRNRESTDTQYF
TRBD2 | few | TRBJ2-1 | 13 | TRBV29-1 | TGCAGTCTCGGGACTAGAATTAGCAATGAGCAGTTCTTC | CSLGTRISNEQFF
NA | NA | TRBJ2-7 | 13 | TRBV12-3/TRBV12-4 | TGTGCCAGCAGCCTCCCCTCCCCTAACGAGCAGTACTTC | CASSLPSPNEQYF
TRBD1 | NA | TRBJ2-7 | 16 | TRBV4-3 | TGCGCCAGCAGCCAATGGAGCAACAGGGGATCCTACGAGCAGTACTTC | CASSQWSNRGSYEQYF
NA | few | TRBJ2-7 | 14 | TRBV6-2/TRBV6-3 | TGTGCCAGCAGCCGGGACGGAAGAACCTACGAGCAGTACTTC | CASSRDGRTYEQYF
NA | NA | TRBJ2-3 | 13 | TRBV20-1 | TGCAGTGCCGGGAGCGCCCGGGTGGATACGCAGTATTTT | CSAGSARVDTQYF
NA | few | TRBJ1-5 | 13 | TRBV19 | TGTGCCAGTAAGGGACGGCTGGAAGGGCCCCAGCATTTT | CASKGRLEGPQHF
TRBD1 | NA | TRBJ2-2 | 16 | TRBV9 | TGTGCCAGCAGCAACCGGGACAGGGGGGACACCGGGGAGCTGTTTTTT | CASSNRDRGDTGELFF
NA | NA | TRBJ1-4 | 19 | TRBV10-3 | TGTGCCATCAGTGACCCTATCTTGGGGGGGCTGGCAACTAATGAAAAACTGTTTTTT | CAISDPILGGLATNEKLFF
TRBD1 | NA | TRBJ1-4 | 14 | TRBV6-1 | TGTGCCAGTAAGCCGGGACAGGGCCATGAAAAACTGTTTTTT | CASKPGQGHEKLFF
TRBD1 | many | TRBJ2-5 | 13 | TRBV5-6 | TGTGCCAGCAGCCTCAACAGGGGAGAGACCCAGTACTTC | CASSLNRGETQYF
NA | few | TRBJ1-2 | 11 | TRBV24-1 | TGTGCCACCAGTGATTTGGCAGGCTACACCTTC | CATSDLAGYTF
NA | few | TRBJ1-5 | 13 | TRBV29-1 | TGCAGCGTTGGGAATAGGGGGAATCAGCCCCAGCATTTT | CSVGNRGNQPQHF
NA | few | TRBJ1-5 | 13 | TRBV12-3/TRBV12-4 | TGTGCCAGCAGCCTTGACAGGTATCAGCCCCAGCATTTT | CASSLDRYQPQHF
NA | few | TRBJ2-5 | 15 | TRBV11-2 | TGTGCCAGCAGCTTAGGCAGGAGGTACCAAGAGACCCAGTACTTC | CASSLGRRYQETQYF
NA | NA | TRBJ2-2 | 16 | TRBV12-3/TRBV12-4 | TGTGCCAGCAGTTTACGAAGGTCTAGGGGTACCGGGGAGCTGTTTTTT | CASSLRRSRGTGELFF
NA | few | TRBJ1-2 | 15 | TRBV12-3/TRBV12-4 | TGTGCCAGCAGTTTAACCGATCGGGACACGAATGGCTACACCTTC | CASSLTDRDTNGYTF
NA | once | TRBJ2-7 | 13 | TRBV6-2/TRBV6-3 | TGTGCCAGCAGCTACCCCCCAGGGCACGAGCAGTACTTC | CASSYPPGHEQYF
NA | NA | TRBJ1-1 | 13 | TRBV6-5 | TGTGCCAGCAGTTACCGGGCGTTGGCTGAAGCTTTCTTT | CASSYRALAEAFF
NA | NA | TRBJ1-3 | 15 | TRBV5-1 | TGCGCCAGCAGCTTGAAGGGACCTTATGGAAACACCATATATTTT | CASSLKGPYGNTIYF
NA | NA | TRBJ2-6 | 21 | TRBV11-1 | TGTGCCAGCAGACCCGAGAAAGTCGGCCCCCCGAAAAGGTTTGGGGCCAACGTCCTGACTTTC | CASRPEKVGPPKRFGANVLTF
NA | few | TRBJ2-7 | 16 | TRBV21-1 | TGTGCCAGCAGCAAAGGGAGGCAGGGGCTCTCCTACGAGCAGTACTTC | CASSKGRQGLSYEQYF
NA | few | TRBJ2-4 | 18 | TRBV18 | TGTGCCAGCTCACCACCGGTCATAGATCGCCGAGCCAAAAACATTCAGTACTTC | CASSPPVIDRRAKNIQYF
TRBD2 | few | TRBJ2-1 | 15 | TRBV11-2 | TGTGCCAGCAGCTCCCAGGGACTAGCGGGGGGGCGGCAGTTCTTC | CASSSQGLAGGRQFF
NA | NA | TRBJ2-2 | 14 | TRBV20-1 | TGCAGTGCTTCAGGGTGGGAGAACACCGGGGAGCTGTTTTTT | CSASGWENTGELFF
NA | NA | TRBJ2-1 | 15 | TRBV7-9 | TGTGCCAGCAGCTTCTCAGGGGGGTACCACAATGAGCAGTTCTTC | CASSFSGGYHNEQFF
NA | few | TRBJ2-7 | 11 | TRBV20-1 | TGCAGTGCTAGAGATGGTACACAGCAGTACTTC | CSARDGTQQYF
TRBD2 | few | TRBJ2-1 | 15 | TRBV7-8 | TGTGCCAGCAGCACTAGCGGGAGTTACCACAATGAGCAGTTCTTC | CASSTSGSYHNEQFF
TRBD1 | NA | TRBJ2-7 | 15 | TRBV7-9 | TGTGCCAGCAGCTTCGGACAGGCGGTCCCAGGGAGGCAGTACTTC | CASSFGQAVPGRQYF
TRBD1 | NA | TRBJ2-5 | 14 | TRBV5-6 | TGTGCCAGCAGCAAGACAGGGGGGGTAGAGACCCAGTACTTC | CASSKTGGVETQYF